The T cell receptor (beta chain) described here comes from a study of Graves' ophthalmopathy and Graves' hyperthyroidism. The CDR3 extends over 17 amino acids. The germline V and J ends were trimmed by 2 bases and 4 bases, with 20 bases remaining between them. The V gene's germline CDR1 is SNHLY and CDR2 FYNNEI. As the template, RNA transcripts were used to amplify TCR beta CDR3 regions. HTBI-primed RT-PCR formed the first round, and a multiplex PCR formed the second. One entry per CDR3 protein, called by TCRdb with MiXCR from the multiplex PCR reads. The repertoire includes hundreds of thousands of distinct CDR3 sequences, over 20% of them detected once, and approximately 6.5% sits in the top ten. Overall study results and limits: In blood appeared most of the expanded thyroid clonotypes whose frequency exceeded 0.001.

A single count supports this clonotype. No antigen is known for it. Hyperthyroidism was classified as stable if no ophthalmopathy occurred within 18 months of follow-up. Included hyperthyroidism patients were aged 18 to 65 and newly diagnosed (under 2 months' duration). It was on clinical symptoms, serum thyroxine, TRAb, thyroid ultrasound and orbital computed tomography that diagnosis relied. The sample consisted of peripheral blood. The receptor was isolated from a woman aged 18-29 years with stable Graves' hyperthyroidism. Some clones in this sample may be carry-over from other donors' samples. The chain has TRBV2 and TRBJ2-5; no reliable D call. The chain's CDR3 is CASSERYRTAKGETQYF. The CDR3 coding sequence is TGTGCCAGCAGTGAACGGTATAGGACGGCAAAAGGAGAGACCCAGTACTTC.